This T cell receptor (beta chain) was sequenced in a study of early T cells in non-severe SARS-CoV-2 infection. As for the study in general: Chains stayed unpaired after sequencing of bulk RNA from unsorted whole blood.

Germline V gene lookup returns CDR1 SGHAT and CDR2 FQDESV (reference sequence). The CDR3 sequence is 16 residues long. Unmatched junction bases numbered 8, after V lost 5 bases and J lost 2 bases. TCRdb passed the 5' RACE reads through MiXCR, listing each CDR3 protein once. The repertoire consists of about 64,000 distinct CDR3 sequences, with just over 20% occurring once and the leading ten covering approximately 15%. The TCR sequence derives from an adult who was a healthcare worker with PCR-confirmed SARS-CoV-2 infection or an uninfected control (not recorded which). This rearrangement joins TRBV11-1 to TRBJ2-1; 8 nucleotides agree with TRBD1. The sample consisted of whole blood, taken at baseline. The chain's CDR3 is CASSPVGQGTYNEQFF. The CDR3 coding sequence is TGTGCCAGCAGCCCTGTTGGACAGGGAACCTACAATGAGCAGTTCTTC.